The 27 T cell receptor beta chains reported below all come from one sample, sequenced in a study of blood T cells in healthy people across ages (dated by TCRdb to between 2014 and 2017). Library construction relied on 5' RACE. TCRdb shows the sequencer as Illumina HiSeq 2500. A second roughly 7 to 11 cycle PCR used a sample-barcoded 5' primer and a J-beta primer mix. The public reads were run again by TCRdb, first through fastp at Q25 and then through MiXCR, and only productive beta chains were kept. CDR3 protein sequences are deduplicated, and each keeps its most common genes and DNA. The sample records almost 300,000 distinct CDR3 sequences, around 27% of which are singletons. Clones ranked in the top ten supply 29% of the sample. Sequenced input: blood. The source is a woman aged 70 to 79 in good health.

Comment on this clonotype: Lacking the conserved final phenylalanine or tryptophan, this CDR3 likely reflects a read error. This chain uses TRBV11-2 with TRBJ2-3; unclear D gene. This CDR3 spans 11 amino acids. CDR1 and CDR2 (germline): SGHAT, FQNNGV. CDR3 DNA: TGTGCCAACAGCCTTACAGATACGCAGTATTTG. Protein product: CANSLTDTQYL.

This clonotype was detected only a few times. The chain employs TRBV20-1 and TRBJ1-2, with no clear D. The V gene's germline CDR1 is DFQATT and CDR2 SNEGSKA (reference sequence). The CDR3 length is 14 residues. The germline V and J ends were trimmed by 0 bases and 6 bases, with 14 bases remaining between them. CDR3 loop: CSARDRGQRDGYTF. The CDR3, as DNA: TGCAGTGCTAGAGATCGTGGGCAAAGGGATGGCTACACCTTC.

The chain recombines TRBV20-1 with TRBJ2-4; D gene unclear. The CDR3 sequence is 14 residues long. Trimming pared 1 base from V and 3 bases from J, leaving 10 bases between. CDR1 DFQATT and CDR2 SNEGSKA come from the germline V gene (reference sequence). DNA of the CDR3: TGCAGTGCTAGAGTCCCGGAAATCAAAAACATTCAGTACTTC. Amino acid sequence: CSARVPEIKNIQYF.

This clonotype was found many times. The junction and the germline gene differ at one end; a read error may be behind it. CDR3 loop: CASSLEETQYF. The CDR3 DNA reads as TGTGCCAGCAGCTTAGAAGAGACCCAGTACTTC. The chain uses TRBV5-1 and TRBJ2-5; no reliable D call. Looked up from germline, CDR1 is SGHRS and CDR2 is YFSETQ. This CDR3 has 11 amino acids.

The chain recombines TRBV12-3 or TRBV12-4 with TRBJ2-2; D unclear. The CDR3 runs to 12 residues. Between the trimmed V and J ends, which lost 4 bases and 5 bases, there was a span of 5 bases. As DNA, the CDR3 is TGTGCCAGCAGTTCCGGGACCGGGGAGCTGTTTTTT. It is translated as CASSSGTGELFF.

CDR3 DNA sequence: TGTGCCAGCAGTGAGACTCGGGGTGGGGCCAACGTCCTGACTTTC. It yields the protein CASSETRGGANVLTF. The rearrangement joins TRBV28 to TRBJ2-6, with a weak D call TRBD2 (5 bases). Deletions cut 5 bases from V and 3 bases from J, with 11 bases between. Germline assignment: CDR1 MDHEN and CDR2 SYDVKM. The CDR3 loop spans 15 amino acids.

This clonotype was picked up a small number of times. The chain uses TRBV4-3 and TRBJ1-1; D not certain. The CDR3 contains 13 residues. Trimming left V 2 bases short and J 4 bases short, with 8 bases between. CDR1 is LGHNA, CDR2 YSLEER, per germline. The CDR3 sequence: CASSQKLGTEAFF. DNA for the CDR3: TGCGCCAGCAGCCAAAAGTTAGGCACTGAAGCTTTCTTT.

The genes are TRBV20-1 and TRBJ2-5, with D possibly TRBD2 on 6 matching bases. The assigned J gene may be wrong: the sequence end matches TRBJ2-1 better. The CDR3 totals 15 residues. Germline CDR1 is DFQATT and CDR2 is SNEGSKA (reference sequence). CDR3 region: CSARDPGTPRLEQFF. The CDR3 region has the DNA TGCAGTGCTAGAGATCCCGGGACTCCCCGGCTGGAGCAGTTCTTC.

This clonotype was seen a handful of times. V is TRBV7-9 and J is TRBJ1-2; maybe TRBD1 (5 bases). Trimming left V 7 bases short and J 8 bases short, with 17 bases between. Per germline, CDR1 SEHNR and CDR2 FQNEAQ (reference sequence). The CDR3 spans 13 residues. Here the CDR3 reads CASTPDPRVGYTF. The CDR3 region has the DNA TGTGCCAGCACCCCAGACCCCAGGGTCGGCTACACCTTC.

Here the CDR3 reads CSVGRGTGGNEQFF. In DNA form, the CDR3 reads TGCAGCGTGGGGAGAGGGACAGGGGGCAATGAGCAGTTCTTC. The chain links TRBV29-1 to TRBJ2-5, with 11 bases aligning to TRBD1. The DNA end is more similar to TRBJ2-1, so the J call may be wrong. Germline CDR1 is SQVTM and CDR2 is ANQGSEA. CDR3 length: 14 amino acids.

The chain carries TRBV9 and TRBJ2-1; 10 bases align to TRBD2. The CDR3 has 15 residues. With 2 bases clipped from V and 4 bases from J, the junction kept 3 bases outside the gene matches. CDR1 SGDLS and CDR2 YYNGEE come from the germline V gene. CDR3 residues: CASSVTSGWYNEQFF. Here the CDR3 DNA reads TGTGCCAGCAGCGTGACTAGCGGGTGGTACAATGAGCAGTTCTTC. Based on the CDR3 plus reference TRBV9 and TRBJ2-1, the full variable domain is DSGVTQTPKHLITATGQRVTLRCSPRSGDLSVYWYQQSLDQGLQFLIQYYNGEERAKGNILERFSAQQFPDLHSELNLSSLELGDSALYFCASSVTSGWYNEQFFGPGTRLTVL.

The V and J genes are TRBV28 and TRBJ1-1, with 7 nucleotides matching TRBD1. Germline assignment: CDR1 MDHEN and CDR2 SYDVKM. The length of the CDR3 is 14 residues. Unmatched junction bases numbered 12, after V lost 4 bases and J lost 10 bases. CDR3: CASSSQGLQVSAFF. For the CDR3, the DNA is TGTGCCAGCAGTTCACAGGGGCTCCAGGTTTCAGCTTTCTTT.

The V and J genes are TRBV20-1 and TRBJ1-2, with TRBD1 identical over 9 bases. This CDR3 is 12 amino acids long. V gave up 6 bases and J gave up 3 bases; unmatched junction bases: 2. The germline CDR1 and CDR2 sequences are DFQATT and SNEGSKA (reference sequence). The CDR3 spells CSAWTGDYGYTF. CDR3 DNA sequence: TGCAGTGCCTGGACAGGGGACTATGGCTACACCTTC.

The chain has TRBV20-1 and TRBJ2-2, with D possibly called TRBD1 or TRBD2 (5 bases each). Germline lookup yields CDR1 DFQATT and CDR2 SNEGSKA (reference sequence). V was shortened by 2 bases and J by 5 bases, with 15 bases between the two germline ends. This CDR3 contains 15 residues. CDR3 nucleotide sequence: TGCAGTGCTAGATTCCTGGGACGGGGAACCGGGGAGCTGTTTTTT. Protein sequence: CSARFLGRGTGELFF.

This clonotype was observed a few times. The chain recombines TRBV28 with TRBJ1-2; D remains ambiguous. This CDR3 has 13 amino acids. CDR1 is MDHEN, CDR2 SYDVKM, per germline. V dropped 7 bases and J dropped 6 bases, with 15 bases sitting between them. The CDR3 sequence: CASTLRVADGYTF. The CDR3 DNA is TGTGCCAGCACCCTCCGCGTAGCGGATGGCTACACCTTC.

This clonotype was observed a handful of times. This may be a read error, as it is one base from a much larger clone. The CDR3 sequence: CSSRIDVQFF. The CDR3 DNA sequence: TGCAGCTCAAGGATCGATGTGCAGTTCTTC. The rearrangement links TRBV29-1 to TRBJ2-5; no clear D. Near its end, the DNA agrees better with TRBJ2-1, so the J call may be wrong. Per the germline V gene, CDR1 is SQVTM and CDR2 is ANQGSEA. The CDR3 length is 10 residues.

This clonotype is a singleton in its sample. The chain employs TRBV5-1 and TRBJ2-2; 7 bases map to TRBD2. V lost 1 base and J lost 2; bases outside the gene matches: 5. Germline V gives CDR1 SGHRS, CDR2 YFSETQ. CDR3 size: 16 residues. The CDR3 nucleotides are TGCGCCAGCAGCTTGAGGCCTAGCGGAAACACCGGGGAGCTGTTTTTT. This encodes CASSLRPSGNTGELFF.

This chain links TRBV2 with TRBJ2-1; D not certain. Trimming left V 6 bases short and J 4 bases short, with 7 bases between. The V gene's germline CDR1 is SNHLY and CDR2 FYNNEI. The CDR3 spans 12 residues. CDR3 protein: CASRTDYNEQFF. The DNA for the CDR3 is TGTGCCAGCAGGACCGATTACAATGAGCAGTTCTTC.

V gene TRBV25-1 combines with J gene TRBJ2-7, with 8 bases lining up with TRBD1. The trim removed 7 bases at V and 5 bases at J, leaving 7 bases unmatched. Germline CDR1 is MGHDK and CDR2 is SYGVNS. There are 13 residues in the CDR3. The CDR3, as DNA: TGTGCCAGCATCGGGACAGGAGCGAACGAGCAGTACTTC. Translation: CASIGTGANEQYF.

The rearrangement joins TRBV4-1 to TRBJ1-5; D might be TRBD1 (6 bases). Germline V gives CDR1 MGHRA, CDR2 YSYEKL. This CDR3 comprises 14 residues. V lost 4 bases, J lost 4 bases, and 11 bases lay in between. The CDR3 region has the DNA TGCGCCAGCAGCCCTCGGACAGTTAATCAGCCCCAGCATTTT. Amino acids: CASSPRTVNQPQHF.

This clonotype has at least ten counts. The chain has TRBV12-3 or TRBV12-4 and TRBJ2-5, with 11 bases identical to TRBD1. Unmatched junction bases numbered 10, after V lost 6 bases and J lost 4 bases. The CDR3 runs 16 residues. CDR3 DNA sequence: TGTGCCAGCAGACCACCCTCGGGGACAGGGGGAGAGACCCAGTACTTC. Protein product: CASRPPSGTGGETQYF.

This clonotype has just a few counts. The chain links TRBV20-1 to TRBJ2-5, with 8 positions matching TRBD2. The junction had 9 bases not matched to a gene; V was cut back by 3 bases and J by 3 bases. The germline V gene encodes CDR1 DFQATT and CDR2 SNEGSKA (reference sequence). This CDR3 is 15 amino acids long. The CDR3, as DNA: TGCAGTGCTAGGGTCCTTACTAGCGGCGAAGAGACCCAGTACTTC. Its translation is CSARVLTSGEETQYF.

This clonotype was found a few times. This chain links TRBV6-1 with TRBJ1-6, with a weak D call TRBD1 (5 bases). Trimming pared 6 bases from V and 7 bases from J, leaving 13 bases between. The CDR3 is 14 residues long. Germline loops: CDR1 MNHNS, CDR2 SASEGT. The CDR3 region has the DNA TGTGCCAGCAGACCCGGCAGGGCAAATTCACCCCTCCACTTT. It encodes CASRPGRANSPLHF.

The chain uses TRBV10-1 and TRBJ2-5; D not certain. The CDR3 loop spans 16 amino acids. Germline values: CDR1 WNHNN, CDR2 SYGVQD (reference sequence). V was trimmed by 0 bases and J by 2 bases, leaving 13 bases between them. CDR3 nucleotide sequence: TGCGCCAGCAGTGAGTCGTCAGGTCCGAGTCAAGAGACCCAGTACTTC. It specifies CASSESSGPSQETQYF.

This chain links TRBV7-2 with TRBJ1-1; D remains unclear. This CDR3 has 15 amino acids. V lost 1 base and J lost 0, with 9 bases in between. CDR1 is SGHTA, CDR2 FQGNSA, per germline. The CDR3 nucleotides are TGTGCCAGCAGCTTAGATTACCGAGTGAACACTGAAGCTTTCTTT. Encoded protein: CASSLDYRVNTEAFF.

This clonotype occurred a few times. The chain joins TRBV4-1 to TRBJ1-4; maybe TRBD1 (6 bases). The CDR3 runs 14 residues. Trimming took off 1 base at V and 7 bases at J, with 10 bases between the two ends. Germline V gene data show CDR1 as MGHRA and CDR2 as YSYEKL. For the CDR3, the DNA is TGCGCCAGCAGCCAAGGACAGGACGGTGAAAAACTGTTTTTT. Translating it yields CASSQGQDGEKLFF.

This clonotype was seen only a few times. The rearrangement uses TRBV11-2 and TRBJ1-5; 7 bases agree with TRBD1. The CDR3 has 21 residues. J lost 0 bases, V lost 4 bases, and 21 bases had no gene match. CDR1 SGHAT and CDR2 FQNNGV come from the germline V gene. CDR3 sequence reads: CASSYLDQPGQITISNQPQHF. For the CDR3, the DNA is TGTGCCAGCAGCTACCTCGACCAACCGGGACAGATAACAATTAGCAATCAGCCCCAGCATTTT.